This T cell receptor beta chain was observed in a study of radiotherapy plus CTLA-4 blockade in lung cancer. Overall study: Objective response rate was 15% to 20%; disease control rate, 31%. General study points: Alongside interferon-beta, early blood T cell clone dynamics were reportedly the best predictor of response. Tumor-origin TCR clones grew in blood after radiotherapy plus ipilimumab.

Chemo-refractory metastatic non-small-cell lung cancer patients underwent focal radiation alongside CTLA-4 blockade with ipilimumab. Libraries were prepared by immunoSEQ multiplex PCR; TCRdb keeps only in-frame clonotypes and omits some of them. The sample lists tens of thousands of clones, around 80% occurring once. As for this clone: Its cognate antigen is unknown.

CDR1 is LGHNA and CDR2 is YSLEER in the germline V gene. After removal of 1 base from V and 4 bases from J, the junction contained 9 bases not matched to a gene. The CDR3 loop spans 17 amino acids. The material was peripheral blood, obtained from a patient treated with radiotherapy plus ipilimumab. V and J are TRBV4-3 and TRBJ2-2; 7 nucleotides line up with TRBD2. The clonotype was recovered from a human donor with non-small cell lung cancer who had a complete response to radiotherapy plus ipilimumab. CDR3: CASSQGAGRRITGELFF. CDR3 sequence (DNA): TGCGCCAGCAGCCAAGGAGCGGGACGGAGGATCACCGGGGAGCTGTTTTTT.